Sequencing of this TCR beta chain was carried out in a study of blood T cell repertoires in COVID-19. Study-wide context: Italy, Spain and the United States were the sources of the convalescent and acute COVID-19 samples.

In Cohort 3, a recovered donor had either two negative PCRs, clearance, or symptom resolution. Clones were sequenced by immunoSEQ multiplex PCR, and TCRdb holds only the in-frame ones, with some missing. This sample has 200,000 to 300,000 clones, with approximately 85% found just once. The CDR3 spans 15 residues. CDR1 and CDR2 (germline): MNHEY, SVGAGI. The TCR comes from a woman in her fifties or sixties who had recovered from COVID-19. V usage is TRBV6-5 and J usage is TRBJ2-5, with 8 bases matching TRBD1. The specimen sequenced was PBMCs or T cells enriched from blood (not recorded which). The CDR3 loop is CANPKEGQDEETQYF. CDR3 in DNA: TGTGCTAATCCTAAAGAGGGACAGGATGAGGAGACCCAGTACTTC.